This T cell receptor (beta chain) is drawn from a study of regulatory and conventional T cells in RAG deficiency. Findings and caveats of the study: Omenn syndrome and CID/AS patients had 80 to 100-fold fewer unique Treg TCR beta sequences, versus around 9.4-fold elsewhere.

Regulatory T cells were sorted from blood as CD4+ CD25-high CD127-low cells. Germline CDR1 and CDR2: MNHEY and SVGAGI. This CDR3 is built from 15 residues. V lost 4 bases and J lost 6; bases outside the gene matches: 8. Note on this clone: Its antigen is unidentified.

Produced via immunoSEQ multiplex PCR; TCRdb's table is partial and in-frame only. Among some 28,000 clones listed, about 90% were seen once. Another study also made use of these data, one on regulatory T cells. That study adds: Amplification used 52 TRBV primers and 13 TRBJ primers.

This chain links TRBV6-5 with TRBJ1-4, with 7 bases aligning to TRBD1. The receptor comes from a human donor in good health. The sample taken for sequencing was Tregs sorted from blood. As DNA, the CDR3 is TGTGCCAGCAGTTTCTCCGACAGGGTAGATGAAAAACTGTTTTTT. It is translated as CASSFSDRVDEKLFF.